This T cell receptor (beta chain) was captured in a study of shared clonotypes between healthy human individuals. This clone was seen once. The target antigen is unknown. Donors comprised only Caucasian adults living in Nashville, Tennessee. General study findings and limits: It was the few donors that limited the genetic and exposure-history diversity represented.

The assay was run at deep level. The table came from immunoSEQ multiplex PCR; TCRdb's copy has only in-frame clones and leaves some out. The table includes about 680,000 clones, 73% detected once. From germline, CDR1 is MDHEN and CDR2 SYDVKM. Trimming at V came to 8 bases and at J to 0 bases, leaving 6 bases not matched to a gene. The CDR3 consists of 15 residues. The chain has TRBV28 and TRBJ2-7; 11 bases align to TRBD1. The specimen sequenced was memory CD4+ T cells sorted from blood. The subset is: CD45RA-negative fraction. The sequence came from a woman aged 30 to 39 in good health. CDR3 protein: CASRVGTGGSYEQYF. The CDR3 DNA follows: TGTGCCAGCCGAGTAGGGACAGGGGGCTCCTACGAGCAGTACTTC.